This T cell receptor (beta chain) derives from a study of breast tumors, draining lymph nodes, adjacent tissues (dated by TCRdb to about 2016). About the full investigation: The study compared TCR beta repertoires across tumor, adjacent nontumor tissue and axillary lymph nodes from breast cancer patients. The study was designed to assess the relationships and possible T-cell exchange between tumor, surrounding tissue and draining lymph node repertoires in human breast cancer. Here is what the overall study found, with its caveats: Tumor and nontumor tissue repertoires were significantly more similar in luminal-like than in basal-like breast cancer. The data were judged consistent with most tumor T cells deriving from the lymph node and then expanding within tumor tissue. Tumor T-cell repertoires showed less diversity than lymph node repertoires and more diversity than nontumor tissue repertoires, and tumor T-cell repertoires showed preferential V and J gene usage. Rather than being directly demonstrated, the conclusion that tumor T cells originate in lymph nodes was presented as consistent with a hypothesis.

The instrument given in TCRdb is Illumina HiSeq 2000. TCR beta chain libraries were generated through multiplex PCR amplification. High-throughput sequencing was used to analyze the amplified TCR beta chain products. TCRdb reprocessed the public reads (quality trimming at Q25 with fastp, clone calling with MiXCR) and kept in-frame beta chains. Rows are unified per CDR3 protein, each entry keeping the most common DNA and genes. The sample has some 250,000 distinct CDR3 sequences on record, under 40% of them singletons. About 3.9% of the sample goes to the ten largest clones. The axillary draining lymph nodes of breast cancer patients were the source of the lymph node samples. This clonotype was counted a few times. There is no known antigen for this receptor. Sequence at one end of the junction differs from germline and may be a read error. Sequencing used axillary lymph node tissue. This clonotype was obtained from a female donor with breast cancer. Some clones in this sample may be carry-over from other donors' samples.

The nucleotide sequence is TGTGCCAGCAGCCAAGATACCGGGGGGGCCTATAATGAGCAGTTCTTC. This is translated as CASSQDTGGAYNEQFF. The chain couples TRBV4-2 to TRBJ2-1, and 8 junctional nucleotides match TRBD2. CDR3 length: 16 amino acids, cysteine to phenylalanine. Here the CDR3 DNA is all that survives: 48 bases in frame from base 1. Reading the germline V gene gives CDR1 LGHNA and CDR2 YNFKEQ.